These T cell receptor beta chains were read from a single sample in a study of CD8 T cells in ankylosing spondylitis. One entry per CDR3 protein results from TCRdb running MiXCR on the 5' RACE reads. This table has around 250,000 distinct CDR3 sequences, 30% to 35% appearing once. Sample: blood, either unsorted or a sorted T cell fraction (not recorded which). Receptor source: a male donor with ankylosing spondylitis or in good health (not recorded which). The CDR3 runs from the conserved cysteine through the conserved F or W. A D gene is named only where the DNA matches it firmly. Rows give clone size only sometimes, using once, few, many, or a class for an expanded clone.

V	J	size	D	DNA	CDR3
TRBV12-3/TRBV12-4	TRBJ2-1	.	.	TGTGCCAGCAGTCCCCTAATGGGGGCGCATGAGCAGTTCTTC	CASSPLMGAHEQFF
TRBV18	TRBJ2-1	.	.	TGTGCCAGCTCACCACAGGGTGGTTGGGGCAATGAGCAGTTCTTC	CASSPQGGWGNEQFF
TRBV29-1	TRBJ1-1	few	.	TGCAGCTCGTCTCGGGGGAACACTGAAGCTTTCTTT	CSSSRGNTEAFF
TRBV7-2	TRBJ1-1	.	.	TGTGCCAGCAGCTCCAAGGGGCCCGAGAAGGGCACTGAAGCTTTCTTT	CASSSKGPEKGTEAFF
TRBV20-1	TRBJ2-7	.	.	TGCAGTGCTAGGGCGGAGGGCCACGAGCAGTACTTC	CSARAEGHEQYF
TRBV10-2	TRBJ1-6	few	.	TGCGCCAGCAGTGTCCCAGGGGCGTATTCACCCCTCCACTTT	CASSVPGAYSPLHF
TRBV28	TRBJ2-3	.	TRBD1	TGTGCCAGCAGCTCCTTTTGGACAGGTATCCCCACAGATACGCAGTATTTT	CASSSFWTGIPTDTQYF
TRBV20-1	TRBJ2-5	.	.	TGCAGTCCCCGGGCGGCACGGACCCAGTACTTC	CSPRAARTQYF
TRBV6-1	TRBJ2-7	few	TRBD1	TGTGCCAGCAGGCGCGACAGGGTCCGCTACGAGCAGTACTTC	CASRRDRVRYEQYF
TRBV20-1	TRBJ1-1	few	TRBD1	TGCAGTGCTGTACAGGGGGCAAGGACTGAAGCTTTCTTT	CSAVQGARTEAFF
TRBV29-1	TRBJ2-5	.	.	TGCAGCGTTAGATTGCAGCCCCAAGGGGGAGAGACCCAGTACTTC	CSVRLQPQGGETQYF
TRBV20-1	TRBJ1-1	few	.	TGCAGTGCCCCGGGGACTGAAGCTTTCTTT	CSAPGTEAFF
TRBV20-1	TRBJ2-3	.	.	TGCAGTGCTAGAGGCCTACAGGGAGATACGCAGTATTTT	CSARGLQGDTQYF